This T cell receptor beta chain was captured in a study of T cells after yellow fever vaccination. TCRdb ran MiXCR on the 5' RACE reads and lists one entry per CDR3 protein. Of about 400,000 distinct CDR3 sequences detected, roughly 12% appear once; the ten largest clones hold about 17%. This clonotype was recorded a few times. Its antigen is currently unknown. V was shortened by 1 base and J by 4 bases, with 11 bases between the two germline ends. Germline CDR1 is SGHTA and CDR2 is FQGNSA. The CDR3 runs to 15 residues. Study-level points and caveats: Abundant bulk-population clonotypes could contaminate the FACS-sorted repertoires.

The V call is TRBV7-2, the J call TRBJ2-1; D call uncertain. The sequence was collected from a man between 18 and 29 years old who received the YFV17D yellow fever vaccine. The sample was PBMCs, taken on the day of the first yellow fever vaccination. The CDR3 loop is CASSLVWQNYNEQFF. The CDR3 DNA sequence: TGTGCCAGCAGCTTAGTTTGGCAGAATTACAATGAGCAGTTCTTC.